The subject of this entry is one TCR beta chain. There is no known antigen for this receptor. Base-call qualities are not available, and no considerably larger clone is one nucleotide away. This entry belongs to a study (dated by TCRdb to between 2015 and 2016). For context, the study as a whole: In people whose bodies naturally kept HIV infection under control, the researchers looked into where HIV persistence comes from.

The library came from 5' RACE. The data were produced on an Illumina HiSeq 2000. TCRdb reworked the public reads: Q25 trimming with fastp, MiXCR clone assembly, productive beta chains retained. Entries are consolidated by CDR3 protein sequence, retaining the most common genes and DNA. This sample holds about 800 distinct CDR3 sequences; approximately 9.6% were observed only once. The biggest ten clones account for 24% of the sample. A distance of 13 bases separates the germline ends of V and J, which lose 6 bases and 5 bases respectively. From cysteine to phenylalanine, the CDR3 is 13 amino acids long. The CDR3 DNA has 39 bases and is translated from base 1. From the germline V gene, CDR1 is SGHAT and CDR2 is FQNNGV.

The sample comprised total memory T cells from blood PBMCs. The cell subset or site label corresponds to: transitional memory CD4+ T cells. The TCR comes from a male donor with HIV. This receptor chain uses TRBV11-2 and TRBJ1-2; the D segment could be TRBD1, given 5 matching bases. The nucleotide sequence reads TGTGCCAGCAGAAAAGCGGAGGGGTATGGCTACACCTTC. Its translation is CASRKAEGYGYTF. The variable domain in full, with residues beyond the CDR3 obtained from the reference TRBV11-2 and TRBJ1-2 genes, is EAGVAQSPRYKIIEKRQSVAFWCNPISGHATLYWYQQILGQGPKLLIQFQNNGVVDDSQLPKDRFSAERLKGVDSTLKIQPAKLEDSAVYLCASRKAEGYGYTFGSGTRLTVV.